The text below deals with one T cell receptor beta chain. Its antigen is as yet unknown. In the original processing: ImmunoSEQ gave junction-only sequences without quality scores, so filtering differed. Clones were sequenced by immunoSEQ multiplex PCR, and TCRdb holds only the in-frame ones, with some missing. V, J and clone size are taken as reported in that table, and D and trimming were inferred from the DNA itself. This sample has roughly 500,000 clones, with about 85% found just once. The CDR3 consists of 16 residues. Unmatched junction bases numbered 7, after V lost 0 bases and J lost 5 bases. CDR1 and CDR2 from the germline V gene are SGDLS and YYNGEE. This entry comes from a study of shared clonotypes between healthy human individuals. Study-level findings and limits: It was expected that sequencing depth would affect clonotype sharing among donors.

This receptor was obtained from a woman between 40 and 55 years old in good health. Some clones in this sample may be carry-over from other donors' samples. The sequencing input was PBMCs. The rearrangement uses TRBV9 and TRBJ2-3; 9 bases line up with TRBD2. CDR3 sequence: CASSVAGAGGLDTQYF. CDR3 DNA: TGTGCCAGCAGCGTAGCGGGAGCGGGAGGTTTAGATACGCAGTATTTT.